This T cell receptor (beta chain) appears in the sequencing data of a study of cytomegalovirus exposure and HLA in healthy donors. Findings and caveats of the study: In a later analysis, TCR beta V- and J-gene trimming was associated with a missense DCLRE1C variant.

Points on this clone: Its target is unknown.

Germline CDR1 and CDR2: MNHEY and SMNVEV (reference sequence). V shed 0 bases and J 5 bases; nucleotides not matched to a gene: 10. The CDR3 has 18 residues. Amplification used 60 Vbeta primers and 13 Jbeta primers. Sequenced by immunoSEQ multiplex PCR; TCRdb stores in-frame clones only, minus some. The repertoire consists of some 120,000 clones, with roughly 79% occurring once and the leading ten covering 3.9%. The V and J genes are TRBV27 and TRBJ2-2; 9 bases align to TRBD1. This receptor was taken from a woman in her twenties or thirties in good health and CMV-seronegative. The sequenced sample was PBMCs. The CDR3 sequence: CASSLSHLATGGTGELFF. Here the CDR3 DNA reads TGTGCCAGCAGTTTATCCCACCTTGCGACAGGGGGGACCGGGGAGCTGTTTTTT.